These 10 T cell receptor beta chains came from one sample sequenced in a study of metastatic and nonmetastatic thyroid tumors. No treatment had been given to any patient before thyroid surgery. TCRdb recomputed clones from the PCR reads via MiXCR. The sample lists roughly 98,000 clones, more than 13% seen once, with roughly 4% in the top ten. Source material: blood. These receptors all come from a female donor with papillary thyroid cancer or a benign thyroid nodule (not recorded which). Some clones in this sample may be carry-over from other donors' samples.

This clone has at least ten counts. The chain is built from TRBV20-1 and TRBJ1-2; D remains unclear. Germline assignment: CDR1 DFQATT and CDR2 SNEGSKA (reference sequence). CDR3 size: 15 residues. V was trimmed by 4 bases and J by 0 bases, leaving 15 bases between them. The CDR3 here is CSANPPSAPNYGYTF. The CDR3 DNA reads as TGCAGTGCTAACCCGCCCAGCGCGCCTAACTATGGCTACACCTTC.

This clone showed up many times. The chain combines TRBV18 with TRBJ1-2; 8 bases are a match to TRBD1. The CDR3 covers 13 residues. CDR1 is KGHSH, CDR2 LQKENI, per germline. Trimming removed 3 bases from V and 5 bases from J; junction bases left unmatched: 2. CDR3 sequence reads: CASSPTGDYGYTF. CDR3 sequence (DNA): TGTGCCAGCTCACCGACAGGGGATTATGGCTACACCTTC.

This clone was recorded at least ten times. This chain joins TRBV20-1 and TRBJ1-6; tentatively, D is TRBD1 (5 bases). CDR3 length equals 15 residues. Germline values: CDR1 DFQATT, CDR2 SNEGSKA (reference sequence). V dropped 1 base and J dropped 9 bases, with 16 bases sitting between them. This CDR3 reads CSARAPRGVGSPLHF. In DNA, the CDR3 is TGCAGTGCTAGAGCCCCCCGAGGGGTTGGTTCACCCCTCCACTTT.

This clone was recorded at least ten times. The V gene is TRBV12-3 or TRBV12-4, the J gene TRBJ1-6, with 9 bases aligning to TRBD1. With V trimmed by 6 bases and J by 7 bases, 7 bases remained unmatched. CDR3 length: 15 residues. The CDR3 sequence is CASRISGTGNSPLHF. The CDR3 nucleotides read TGTGCCAGCAGGATCTCCGGGACAGGGAATTCACCCCTCCACTTT.

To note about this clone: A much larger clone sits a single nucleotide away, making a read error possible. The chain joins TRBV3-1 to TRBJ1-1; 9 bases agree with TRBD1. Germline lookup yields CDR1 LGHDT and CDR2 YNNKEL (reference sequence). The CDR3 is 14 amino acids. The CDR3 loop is CASSQGYRGRRALF. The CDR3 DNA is TGTGCCAGCAGCCAGGGGTACAGGGGGCGCCGAGCTCTCTTT.

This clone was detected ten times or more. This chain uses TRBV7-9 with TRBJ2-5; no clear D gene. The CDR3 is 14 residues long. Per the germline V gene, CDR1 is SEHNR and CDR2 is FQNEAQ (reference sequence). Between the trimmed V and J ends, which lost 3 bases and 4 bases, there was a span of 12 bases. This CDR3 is CASSFRSPAETQYF. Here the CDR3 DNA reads TGTGCCAGCAGCTTCCGGTCACCGGCAGAGACCCAGTACTTC.

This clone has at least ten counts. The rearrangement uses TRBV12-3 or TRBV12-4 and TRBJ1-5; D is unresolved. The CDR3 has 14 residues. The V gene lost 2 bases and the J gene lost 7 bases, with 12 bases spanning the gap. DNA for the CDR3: TGTGCCAGCAGTTTAAGGCTCACCGTCCAGCCCCAGCATTTT. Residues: CASSLRLTVQPQHF.

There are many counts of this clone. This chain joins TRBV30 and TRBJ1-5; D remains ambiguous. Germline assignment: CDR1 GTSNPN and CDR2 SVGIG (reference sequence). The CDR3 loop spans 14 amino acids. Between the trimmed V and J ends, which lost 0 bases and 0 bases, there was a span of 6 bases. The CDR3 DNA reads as TGTGCCTGGAGTGTACGCGGTAGCAATCAGCCCCAGCATTTT. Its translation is CAWSVRGSNQPQHF.

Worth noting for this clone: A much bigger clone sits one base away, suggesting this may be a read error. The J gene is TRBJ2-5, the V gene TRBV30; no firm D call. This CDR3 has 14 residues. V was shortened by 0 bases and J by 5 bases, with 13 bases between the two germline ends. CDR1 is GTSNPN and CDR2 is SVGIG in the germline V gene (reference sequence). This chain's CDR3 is CAWSVGSMVETQYF. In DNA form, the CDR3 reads TGTGCCTGGAGTGTGGGTTCTATGGTGGAGACCCAGTACTTC.

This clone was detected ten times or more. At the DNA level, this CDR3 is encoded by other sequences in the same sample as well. In DNA, the CDR3 is TGTGCCAGCAGTTCACGACTAGCGGGGGGCACAGATACGCAGTATTTT. The encoded protein is CASSSRLAGGTDTQYF. The chain combines TRBV27 with TRBJ2-3; the match to TRBD2 covers 12 bases. The CDR3 sequence is 16 residues long. J lost 1 base, V lost 4 bases, and 3 bases had no gene match. Per the germline V gene, CDR1 is MNHEY and CDR2 is SMNVEV (reference sequence).